This T cell receptor beta chain is drawn from a study of blood T cell repertoires in COVID-19. Study information: Samples of COVID-19 (acute and convalescent) were obtained from the United States, Italy and Spain. T cells, B-cell-depleted T cells, or PBMCs supplied cDNA or gDNA.

The CDR3 extends over 11 amino acids. The ends were cut back, 8 bases at V and 8 bases at J, with 15 bases in the middle. The germline CDR1 and CDR2 sequences are GTSNPN and SVGIG (reference sequence). Per the study methods: By means of reference gene primer amplification, nucleated cell counts were estimated. Repertoires were generated with immunoSEQ multiplex PCR, while TCRdb's copy carries only in-frame clones and drops some. V, J and clone size reflect that table, while D and trimming were determined from the DNA. The table includes roughly 150,000 clones, nearly 80% detected once. The TCR was taken from a woman older than 75 with acute or convalescent COVID-19. V is TRBV30 and J is TRBJ1-2, with D perhaps matching TRBD1 (6 bases). The sample taken for sequencing was peripheral blood. The CDR3 DNA follows: TGTGCCCTTGCACAGGGACGAGGCTACACCTTC. Its protein product is CALAQGRGYTF.